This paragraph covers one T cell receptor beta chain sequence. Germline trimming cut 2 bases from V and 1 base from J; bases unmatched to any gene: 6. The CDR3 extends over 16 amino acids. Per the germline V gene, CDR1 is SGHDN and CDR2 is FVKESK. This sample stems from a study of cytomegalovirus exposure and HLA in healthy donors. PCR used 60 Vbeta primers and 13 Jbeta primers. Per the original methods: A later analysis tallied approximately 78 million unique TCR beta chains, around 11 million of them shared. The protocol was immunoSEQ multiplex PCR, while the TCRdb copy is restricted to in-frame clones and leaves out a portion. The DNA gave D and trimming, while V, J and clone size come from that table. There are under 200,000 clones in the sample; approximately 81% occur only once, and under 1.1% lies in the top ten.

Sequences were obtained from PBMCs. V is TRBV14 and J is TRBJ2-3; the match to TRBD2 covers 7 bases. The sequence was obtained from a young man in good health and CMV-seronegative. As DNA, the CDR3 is TGTGCCAGCAGCCAAATTCTGGGGAGGGGCACAGATACGCAGTATTTT. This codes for CASSQILGRGTDTQYF.